Below, 17 T cell receptor beta chains from the same sample are listed, as sequenced in a study of molecular identifiers for immune sequencing clone quantification. TCRdb passed the PCR reads through MiXCR, listing each CDR3 protein once. The sample records a few hundred thousand distinct CDR3 sequences, over 20% being singletons. Material: naive CD8+ T cells from blood, with Jurkat cell RNA spiked in. Specified subset: FACS-sorted CD8+CD4-CCR7+CD45RA+ naive T cells. Source of these receptors: a human donor in good health. Some libraries in this study had Jurkat cell RNA spiked in.

The chain joins TRBV27 to TRBJ2-7; no clear D. The germline CDR1 and CDR2 sequences are MNHEY and SMNVEV (reference sequence). The CDR3 contains 13 residues. Trimming removed 4 bases at V and 0 bases at J, with 7 bases between. CDR3 nucleotide sequence: TGTGCCAGCAGTTGGTCCGACTCCTACGAGCAGTACTTC. Translating gives CASSWSDSYEQYF.

This clonotype has only a few counts. V gene TRBV20-1 combines with J gene TRBJ2-7; 14 bases match TRBD2. There are 16 residues in the CDR3. Trimming cost V 0 bases and J 6 bases; bases outside gene matches: 7. The germline V gene has CDR1 DFQATT and CDR2 SNEGSKA (reference sequence). The CDR3 DNA reads TGCAGTGCTAGAGATCCCGGGACTAGCGGGAGAGGCGAGCAGTACTTC. Translated: CSARDPGTSGRGEQYF.

The chain carries TRBV6-6 and TRBJ2-7; 12 nucleotides match TRBD2. CDR3 size: 16 residues. Per the germline V gene, CDR1 is MNHNY and CDR2 is SVGAGI (reference sequence). V shed 2 bases, J shed 0 bases, and the junction held 2 bases outside the gene matches. The CDR3 DNA reads TGTGCCAGCAGTTACCAGACTAGCGGGAGCTCCTACGAGCAGTACTTC. Its protein product is CASSYQTSGSSYEQYF.

Comment on this clonotype: It may be a read error: a sequence one base away is much more abundant. The rearrangement links TRBV27 to TRBJ2-7, with D maybe TRBD2 (6 bases). The CDR3 loop spans 14 amino acids. Per the germline V gene, CDR1 is MNHEY and CDR2 is SMNVEV (reference sequence). The CDR3: CASSSPGLEDEQCF. CDR3 nucleotides: TGTGCCAGCAGTTCGCCGGGACTCGAGGACGAGCAGTGCTTC.

On this clonotype itself: One junction end disagrees with the germline gene, perhaps due to a read error. The chain carries TRBV9 and TRBJ1-1; no definite D call. CDR3 length: 13 residues. Germline lookup yields CDR1 SGDLS and CDR2 YYNGEE. CDR3 region: CAGSVREDTEAFF. CDR3 coding DNA: TGTGCCGGCAGCGTTAGGGAAGACACTGAAGCTTTCTTT.

This clonotype was observed at least ten times. The chain is built from TRBV7-8 and TRBJ2-3; D is perhaps TRBD1 or TRBD2 (5 bases each). V was clipped by 5 bases and J by 4 bases, with 10 bases between them. This CDR3 is built from 13 residues. CDR1 SGHVS and CDR2 FQNEAQ come from the germline V gene. CDR3 amino acids: CASSQRGPDTQYF. In DNA, the CDR3 is TGTGCCAGCAGCCAAAGGGGACCAGATACGCAGTATTTT.

This chain links TRBV27 with TRBJ1-5; the D is unclear. Germline V gene lookup returns CDR1 MNHEY and CDR2 SMNVEV (reference sequence). The CDR3 is made up of 13 amino acids. The V and J ends lost 5 bases and 3 bases respectively, with 8 bases between them. This CDR3 is CASSDGINQPQHF. The CDR3 DNA follows: TGTGCCAGCAGTGACGGTATCAATCAGCCCCAGCATTTT.

V usage is TRBV12-2 and J usage is TRBJ2-2; the DNA was not used to check the table's D call, TRBD1. TRBV12-2 is classified as a pseudogene. CDR3 length: 16 residues. The CDR3 here is CASRSRDARGAGELFF. CDR3 in DNA: TGTGCAAGTCGCTCCAGGGACGCCCGCGGGGCCGGGGAGCTGTTTTTT.

V is TRBV7-9 and J is TRBJ1-1; 7 nucleotides align to TRBD1. The CDR3 loop spans 13 amino acids. CDR1 and CDR2 (germline): SEHNR, FQNEAQ (reference sequence). The trim removed 6 bases at V and 6 bases at J, leaving 7 bases unmatched. The CDR3 loop reads CASRETGEAEAFF. Written as DNA, the CDR3 is TGTGCCAGCAGAGAAACAGGGGAAGCTGAAGCTTTCTTT.

The V and J genes are TRBV11-2 and TRBJ2-1; 7 positions match TRBD2. This CDR3 region has 14 residues. The V gene's germline CDR1 is SGHAT and CDR2 FQNNGV. V lost 1 base to trimming and J lost 10 bases; unmatched junction nucleotides: 7. The CDR3 coding sequence is TGTGCCAGCAGCTTAGGCGGGAGCGTCTACGAGCAGTTCTTC. As protein: CASSLGGSVYEQFF.

A remark on this clonotype: This clone may be a read error of a much larger clone one base away. The gene calls are TRBV7-9 and TRBJ2-2; maybe TRBD2 (6 bases). Germline V gene data show CDR1 as SEHNR and CDR2 as FQNEAQ (reference sequence). The CDR3 consists of 13 residues. The CDR3 spells CASSGRIAGGLFF. CDR3 nucleotides: TGTGCCAGCAGTGGCAGAATAGCCGGGGGGCTGTTTTTT.

Concerning this clonotype: Since a much larger clone is just one base distant, this may be a read error. The chain joins TRBV7-2 to TRBJ1-3, with D perhaps matching TRBD1 (5 bases). The V gene lost 8 bases and the J gene lost 0 bases, with 20 bases spanning the gap. The CDR3 covers 17 residues. Per germline, CDR1 SGHTA and CDR2 FQGNSA. The CDR3 is CASGGRLPTVSGNTIYF. Written as DNA, the CDR3 is TGTGCCAGCGGCGGCCGCTTACCGACAGTCTCTGGAAACACCATATATTTT. Full variable domain (remainder filled in from reference TRBV7-2 and TRBJ1-3): GAGVSQSPSNKVTEKGKDVELRCDPISGHTALYWYRQSLGQGLEFLIYFQGNSAPDKSGLPSDRFSAERTGGSVSTLTIQRTQQEDSAVYLCASGGRLPTVSGNTIYFGEGSWLTVV.

The rearrangement links TRBV4-1 to TRBJ2-3; 12 bases match TRBD2. From germline, CDR1 is MGHRA and CDR2 YSYEKL. CDR3 length equals 16 residues. V dropped 6 bases and J dropped 2; count of bases not matched to a gene: 6. In DNA, the CDR3 is TGCGCCAGCAGTCCCACTAGCGGGAGGAACACAGATACGCAGTATTTT. It yields the protein CASSPTSGRNTDTQYF.

The V and J genes are TRBV7-9 and TRBJ2-3; 9 bases fit TRBD1. The V segment lost 6 bases and the J segment 4 bases; nucleotides outside the gene matches: 11. CDR1 and CDR2 (germline): SEHNR, FQNEAQ (reference sequence). This CDR3 comprises 16 residues. The CDR3 spells CASRPPGQGNADTQYF. CDR3 bases: TGTGCCAGCAGACCTCCAGGACAGGGGAACGCAGATACGCAGTATTTT.

The sample holds many counts of this clonotype. This rearrangement joins TRBV5-6 to TRBJ2-3; no reliable D call. Germline V gene data show CDR1 as SGHDT and CDR2 as YYEEEE. The CDR3 runs to 12 residues. The V and J ends lost 1 base and 5 bases respectively, with 5 bases between them. CDR3 protein: CASSLMEDTQYF. As DNA, the CDR3 is TGTGCCAGCAGCTTGATGGAAGATACGCAGTATTTT.

This chain connects TRBV5-6 to TRBJ1-5; 12 bases are shared with TRBD1. V shed 4 bases and J 0 bases; nucleotides not matched to a gene: 14. Germline V gives CDR1 SGHDT, CDR2 YYEEEE. The CDR3 has 20 amino acids. The DNA of the CDR3 is TGTGCCAGCAGCCAAGCAACCGGGACAGGGGGCTTTTTTAGCAATCAGCCCCAGCATTTT. This sequence encodes CASSQATGTGGFFSNQPQHF.

This clonotype was detected a few times. The CDR3, as DNA: TGTGCCAGCTCACCAAGGACGGGAGGGGAGGGTGAGCAGTTCTTC. Translating gives CASSPRTGGEGEQFF. This sequence joins TRBV18 and TRBJ2-1; 8 bases fit TRBD2. With V trimmed by 2 bases and J by 9 bases, 9 bases remained unmatched. CDR3 length: 15 residues. The germline gives CDR1 KGHSH, CDR2 LQKENI.